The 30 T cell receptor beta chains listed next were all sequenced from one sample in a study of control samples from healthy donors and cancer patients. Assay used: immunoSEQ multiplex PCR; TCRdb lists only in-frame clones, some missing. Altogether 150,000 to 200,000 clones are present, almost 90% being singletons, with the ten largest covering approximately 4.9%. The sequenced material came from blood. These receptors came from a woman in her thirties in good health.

The CDR3 DNA is TGTGCCAGCAGTTTAGCAAAGGGGGGGCATCAGCCCCAGCATTTT. Encoded protein: CASSLAKGGHQPQHF. The chain employs TRBV27 and TRBJ1-5; tentatively, D is TRBD1 (6 bases). CDR1 is MNHEY, CDR2 SMNVEV, per germline (reference sequence). CDR3 length equals 15 residues. V was clipped by 2 bases and J by 5 bases, with 13 bases between them.

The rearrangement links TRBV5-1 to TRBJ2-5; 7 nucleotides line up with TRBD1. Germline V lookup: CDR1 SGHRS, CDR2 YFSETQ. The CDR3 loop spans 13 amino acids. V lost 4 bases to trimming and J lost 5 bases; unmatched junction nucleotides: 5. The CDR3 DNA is TGCGCCAGCAGCATGACAGGGTTGGAGACCCAGTACTTC. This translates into CASSMTGLETQYF.

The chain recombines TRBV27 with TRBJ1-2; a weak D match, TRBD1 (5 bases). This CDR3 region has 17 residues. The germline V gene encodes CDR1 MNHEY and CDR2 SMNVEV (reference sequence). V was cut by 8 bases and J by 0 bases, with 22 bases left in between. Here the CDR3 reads CASHPMGGGTPNYGYTF. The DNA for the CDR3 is TGTGCCAGCCACCCGATGGGAGGAGGGACCCCTAACTATGGCTACACCTTC.

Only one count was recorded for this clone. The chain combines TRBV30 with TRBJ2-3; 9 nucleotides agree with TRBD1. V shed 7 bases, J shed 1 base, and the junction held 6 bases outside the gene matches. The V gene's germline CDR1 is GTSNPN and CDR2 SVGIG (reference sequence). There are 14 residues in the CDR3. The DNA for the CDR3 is TGTGCCTCCAACACAGGGGGCGGCACAGATACGCAGTATTTT. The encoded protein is CASNTGGGTDTQYF.

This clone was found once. The chain's CDR3 is CASSSTGGVEKLFF. The CDR3 DNA reads TGTGCCAGCAGTTCGACAGGCGGGGTTGAAAAACTGTTTTTT. The chain has TRBV28 and TRBJ1-4, with TRBD1 as a possible D gene (6 bases). The V gene lost 4 bases and the J gene lost 7 bases, with 13 bases spanning the gap. The CDR3 consists of 14 residues. Germline CDR1 MDHEN, CDR2 SYDVKM.

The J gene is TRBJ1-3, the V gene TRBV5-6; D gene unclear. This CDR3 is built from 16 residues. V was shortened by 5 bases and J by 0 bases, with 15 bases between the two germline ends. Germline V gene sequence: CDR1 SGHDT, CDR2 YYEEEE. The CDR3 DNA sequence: TGTGCCAGCAGTTTGCAATACCGTCTCTCTGGAAACACCATATATTTT. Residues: CASSLQYRLSGNTIYF. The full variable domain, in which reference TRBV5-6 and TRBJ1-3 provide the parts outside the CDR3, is DAGVTQSPTHLIKTRGQQVTLRCSPKSGHDTVSWYQQALGQGPQFIFQYYEEEERQRGNFPDRFSGHQFPNYSSELNVNALLLGDSALYLCASSLQYRLSGNTIYFGEGSWLTVV.

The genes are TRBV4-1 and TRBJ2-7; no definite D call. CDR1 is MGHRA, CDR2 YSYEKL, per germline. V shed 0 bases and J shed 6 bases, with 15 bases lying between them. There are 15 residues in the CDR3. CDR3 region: CASSQDGSDGVEQYF. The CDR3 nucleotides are TGCGCCAGCAGCCAAGATGGGTCTGATGGGGTCGAGCAGTACTTC.

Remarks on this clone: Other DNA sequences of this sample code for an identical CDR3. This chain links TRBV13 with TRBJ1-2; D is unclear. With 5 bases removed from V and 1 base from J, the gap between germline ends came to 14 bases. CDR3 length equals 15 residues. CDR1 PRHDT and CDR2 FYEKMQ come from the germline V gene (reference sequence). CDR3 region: CASSLAGSYNYGYTF. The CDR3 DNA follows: TGTGCCAGCAGCCTAGCGGGCAGCTATAACTATGGCTACACCTTC. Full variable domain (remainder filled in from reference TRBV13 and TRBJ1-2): AAGVIQSPRHLIKEKRETATLKCYPIPRHDTVYWYQQGPGQDPQFLISFYEKMQSDKGSIPDRFSAQQFSDYHSELNMSSLELGDSALYFCASSLAGSYNYGYTFGSGTRLTVV.

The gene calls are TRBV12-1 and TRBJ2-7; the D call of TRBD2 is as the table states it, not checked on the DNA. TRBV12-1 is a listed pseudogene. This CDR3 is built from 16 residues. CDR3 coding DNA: TGTGCCAGCAGCCCCACCCGGGGACTTCTGTCCTACGAGCAGTACTTC. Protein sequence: CASSPTRGLLSYEQYF.

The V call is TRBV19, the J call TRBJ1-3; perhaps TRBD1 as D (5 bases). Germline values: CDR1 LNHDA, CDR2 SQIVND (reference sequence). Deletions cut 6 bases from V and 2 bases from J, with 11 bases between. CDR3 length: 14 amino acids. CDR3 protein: CASRGDGAGNTIYF. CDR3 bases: TGTGCCAGTAGGGGGGACGGAGCTGGAAACACCATATATTTT.

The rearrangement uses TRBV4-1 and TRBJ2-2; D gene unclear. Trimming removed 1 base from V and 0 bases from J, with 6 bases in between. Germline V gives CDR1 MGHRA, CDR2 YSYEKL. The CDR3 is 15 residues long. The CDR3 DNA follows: TGCGCCAGCAGCCAAGGGGCCGCGAACACCGGGGAGCTGTTTTTT. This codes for CASSQGAANTGELFF.

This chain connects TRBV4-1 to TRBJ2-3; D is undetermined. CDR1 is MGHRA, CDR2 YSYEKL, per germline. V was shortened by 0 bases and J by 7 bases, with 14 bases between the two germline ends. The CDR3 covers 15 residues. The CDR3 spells CASSQDGRELYTQYF. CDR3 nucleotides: TGCGCCAGCAGCCAAGATGGTCGTGAACTTTATACGCAGTATTTT.

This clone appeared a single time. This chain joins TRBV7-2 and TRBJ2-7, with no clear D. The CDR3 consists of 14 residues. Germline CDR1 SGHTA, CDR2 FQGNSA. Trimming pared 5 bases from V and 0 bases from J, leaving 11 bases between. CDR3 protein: CASSPDFSSYEQYF. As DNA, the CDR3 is TGTGCCAGCAGCCCCGACTTCAGCTCCTACGAGCAGTACTTC.

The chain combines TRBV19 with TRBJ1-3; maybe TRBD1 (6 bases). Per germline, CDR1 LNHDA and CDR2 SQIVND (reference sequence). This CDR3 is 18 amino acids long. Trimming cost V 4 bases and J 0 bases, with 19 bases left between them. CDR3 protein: CASSTLFDRSSSGNTIYF. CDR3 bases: TGTGCCAGTAGTACTCTATTCGACAGGTCGAGCTCTGGAAACACCATATATTTT.

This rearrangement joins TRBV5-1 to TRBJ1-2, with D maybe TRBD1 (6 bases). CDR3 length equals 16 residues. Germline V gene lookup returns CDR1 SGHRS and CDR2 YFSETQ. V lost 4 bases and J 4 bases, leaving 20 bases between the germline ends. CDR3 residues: CASSELNGGQSYGYTF. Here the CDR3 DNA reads TGCGCCAGCAGCGAACTAAACGGGGGCCAGAGCTATGGCTACACCTTC.

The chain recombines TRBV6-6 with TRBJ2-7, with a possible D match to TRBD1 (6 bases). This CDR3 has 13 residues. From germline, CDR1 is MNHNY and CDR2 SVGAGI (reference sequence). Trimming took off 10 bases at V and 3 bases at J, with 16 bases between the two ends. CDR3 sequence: CAISLGAGYEQYF. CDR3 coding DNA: TGTGCCATCTCCCTGGGGGCCGGCTACGAGCAGTACTTC.

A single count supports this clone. The CDR3 DNA reads as TGTGCCTGGAGTGTACACGGTGGCAATCAGCCCCAGCATTTT. Translating gives CAWSVHGGNQPQHF. The V gene is TRBV30, the J gene TRBJ1-5; D unclear. CDR1 is GTSNPN, CDR2 SVGIG, per germline (reference sequence). V dropped 0 bases and J dropped 2 bases, with 8 bases sitting between them. The CDR3 spans 14 residues.

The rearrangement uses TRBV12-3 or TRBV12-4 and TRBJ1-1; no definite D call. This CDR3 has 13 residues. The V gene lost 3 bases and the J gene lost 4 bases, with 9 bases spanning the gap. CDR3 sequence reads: CASSLTPRTEAFF. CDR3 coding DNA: TGTGCCAGCAGTTTGACCCCTCGCACTGAAGCTTTCTTT.

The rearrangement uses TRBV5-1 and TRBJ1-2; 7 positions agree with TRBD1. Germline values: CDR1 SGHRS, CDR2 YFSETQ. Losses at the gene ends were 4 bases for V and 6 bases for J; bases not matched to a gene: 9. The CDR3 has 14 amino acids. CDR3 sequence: CASSQYRGADGYTF. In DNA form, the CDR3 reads TGCGCCAGCAGCCAATACAGGGGCGCGGATGGCTACACCTTC.

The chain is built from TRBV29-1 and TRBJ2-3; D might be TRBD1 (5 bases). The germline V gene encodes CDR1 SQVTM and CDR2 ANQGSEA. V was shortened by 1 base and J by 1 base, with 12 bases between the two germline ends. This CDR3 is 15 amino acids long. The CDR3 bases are TGCAGCGTTGAAGGGGCAGGGAAGGGCACAGATACGCAGTATTTT. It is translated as CSVEGAGKGTDTQYF.

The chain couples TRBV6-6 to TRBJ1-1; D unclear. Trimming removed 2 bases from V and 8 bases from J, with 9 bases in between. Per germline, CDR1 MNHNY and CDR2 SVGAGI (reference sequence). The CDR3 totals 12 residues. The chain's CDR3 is CASSYKVPEAFF. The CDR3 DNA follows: TGTGCCAGCAGTTACAAGGTCCCCGAAGCTTTCTTT.

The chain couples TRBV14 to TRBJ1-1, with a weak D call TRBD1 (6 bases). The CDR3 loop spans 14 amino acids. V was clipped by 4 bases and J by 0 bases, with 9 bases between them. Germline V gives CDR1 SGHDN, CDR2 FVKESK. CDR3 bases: TGTGCCAGCAGCCCCACAGGGTTGAACACTGAAGCTTTCTTT. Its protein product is CASSPTGLNTEAFF. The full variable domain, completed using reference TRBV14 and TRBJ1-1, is EAGVTQFPSHSVIEKGQTVTLRCDPISGHDNLYWYRRVMGKEIKFLLHFVKESKQDESGMPNNRFLAERTGGTYSTLKVQPAELEDSGVYFCASSPTGLNTEAFFGQGTRLTVV.

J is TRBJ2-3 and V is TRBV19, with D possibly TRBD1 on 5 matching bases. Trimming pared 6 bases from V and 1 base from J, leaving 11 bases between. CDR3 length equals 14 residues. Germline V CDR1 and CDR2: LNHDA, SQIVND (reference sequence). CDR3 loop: CASRRQGRTDTQYF. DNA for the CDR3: TGTGCCAGTAGGCGGCAGGGTCGCACAGATACGCAGTATTTT.

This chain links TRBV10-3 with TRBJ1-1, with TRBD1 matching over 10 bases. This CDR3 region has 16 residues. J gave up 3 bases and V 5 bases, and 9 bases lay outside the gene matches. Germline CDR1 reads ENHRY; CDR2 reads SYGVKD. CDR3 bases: TGTGCCATCAGTCTACGACAGGGGGCGGCGGACACTGAAGCTTTCTTT. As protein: CAISLRQGAADTEAFF.

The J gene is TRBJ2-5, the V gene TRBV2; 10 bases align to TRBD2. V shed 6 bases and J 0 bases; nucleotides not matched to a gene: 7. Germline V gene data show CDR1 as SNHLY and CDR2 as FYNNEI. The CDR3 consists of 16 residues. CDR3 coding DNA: TGTGCCAGCAGCTCCGGGACTAGCGCCTACCAAGAGACCCAGTACTTC. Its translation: CASSSGTSAYQETQYF.

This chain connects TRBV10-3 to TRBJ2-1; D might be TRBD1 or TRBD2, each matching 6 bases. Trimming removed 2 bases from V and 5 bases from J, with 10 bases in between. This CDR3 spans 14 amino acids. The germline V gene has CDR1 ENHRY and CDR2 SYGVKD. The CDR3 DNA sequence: TGTGCCATCAGTGAGCGGGGGCAGGACAATGAGCAGTTCTTC. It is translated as CAISERGQDNEQFF.

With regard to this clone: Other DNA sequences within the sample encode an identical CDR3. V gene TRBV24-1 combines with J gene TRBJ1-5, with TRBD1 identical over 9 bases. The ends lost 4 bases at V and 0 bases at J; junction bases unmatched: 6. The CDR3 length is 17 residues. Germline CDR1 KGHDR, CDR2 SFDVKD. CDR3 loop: CATSERTGVGSNQPQHF. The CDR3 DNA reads TGTGCCACCAGTGAAAGGACAGGGGTAGGTAGCAATCAGCCCCAGCATTTT.

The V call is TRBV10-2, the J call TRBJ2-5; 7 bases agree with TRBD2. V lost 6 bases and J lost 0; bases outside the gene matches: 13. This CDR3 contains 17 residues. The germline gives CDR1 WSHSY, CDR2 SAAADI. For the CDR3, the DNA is TGCGCCAGCAGCTCCACTCCTTTCCTAGCGGACCAAGAGACCCAGTACTTC. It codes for CASSSTPFLADQETQYF.

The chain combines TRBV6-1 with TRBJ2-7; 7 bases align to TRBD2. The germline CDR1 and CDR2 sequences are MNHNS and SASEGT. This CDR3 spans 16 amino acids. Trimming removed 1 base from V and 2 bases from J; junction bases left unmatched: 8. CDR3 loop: CASSEGRREQAYEQYF. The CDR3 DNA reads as TGTGCCAGCAGTGAAGGGCGGCGGGAGCAAGCCTACGAGCAGTACTTC.

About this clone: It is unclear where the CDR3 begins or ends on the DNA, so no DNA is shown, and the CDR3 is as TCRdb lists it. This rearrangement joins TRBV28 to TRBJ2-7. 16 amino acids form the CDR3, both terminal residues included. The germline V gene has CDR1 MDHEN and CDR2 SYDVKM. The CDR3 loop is CASSLMEVGDGTDTYF.